Listed below are T cell receptor beta chains from one sample, sequenced in a study of cytomegalovirus exposure and HLA in healthy donors. Profiling relied on immunoSEQ multiplex PCR, and the TCRdb table lists in-frame clones only, not all of them. Among about 140,000 clones listed, about 66% were seen once. The sample was PBMCs. The receptors derive from a human donor in good health. Both conserved end residues are part of each CDR3. A D gene is named only where the DNA matches it firmly. For some rows the clone size is stated as once, few or many, or as a class when expanded; others skip it.

j_gene	v_gene	abundance	d_gene	CDR3aa	CDR3nt
TRBJ2-7	TRBV2	few	TRBD1	CASSERGQGVYEQYF	TGTGCCAGCAGTGAAAGGGGACAGGGGGTCTACGAGCAGTACTTC
TRBJ1-4	TRBV6-1	-	-	CASRAPPGGNEKLFF	TGTGCCAGCAGAGCGCCTCCGGGTGGTAATGAAAAACTGTTTTTT
TRBJ1-1	TRBV7-3	-	TRBD1	CASSSGTANTEAFF	TGTGCCAGCAGCTCCGGGACAGCGAACACTGAAGCTTTCTTT
TRBJ2-7	TRBV18	-	TRBD2	CASSPGGGSYEQYF	TGTGCCAGCTCACCCGGGGGGGGCTCCTACGAGCAGTACTTC
TRBJ2-3	TRBV6-6	-	-	CASSYVASTDTQYF	TGTGCCAGCAGTTACGTGGCTAGCACAGATACGCAGTATTTT
TRBJ1-3	TRBV7-9	-	-	CASSLVGTGNTGRNTIYF	TGTGCCAGCAGCCTAGTAGGCACAGGCAACACGGGCAGAAACACCATATATTTT
TRBJ2-2	TRBV11-3	-	-	CASSLLLGARAGELFF	TGTGCCAGCAGTCTTCTGTTGGGGGCAAGAGCCGGGGAGCTGTTTTTT
TRBJ2-7	TRBV19	-	TRBD2	CATRGGRAEFYEQYF	TGTGCCACCCGGGGGGGGAGGGCCGAGTTCTACGAGCAGTACTTC
TRBJ2-3	TRBV4-3	-	TRBD2	CASSRKTGTSGRGPTNTQYF	TGCGCCAGCAGCCGCAAAACCGGGACTAGCGGGAGGGGGCCTACAAATACGCAGTATTTT
TRBJ2-5	TRBV5-1	-	TRBD1	CASSFGPAQGAREETQYF	TGCGCCAGCAGCTTTGGCCCCGCACAGGGGGCGCGGGAAGAGACCCAGTACTTC
TRBJ2-5	TRBV9	-	TRBD2	CASSVGLAGVETQYF	TGTGCCAGCAGCGTAGGGCTAGCGGGAGTAGAGACCCAGTACTTC
TRBJ2-7	TRBV7-3	-	TRBD1	CASSLFARQGHEQYF	TGTGCCAGCAGCTTATTTGCTCGACAGGGGCACGAGCAGTACTTC
TRBJ1-3	TRBV6-5	-	TRBD1	CASGRGTGRGNTIYF	TGTGCCAGCGGAAGAGGGACAGGGCGAGGAAACACCATATATTTT
TRBJ1-1	TRBV6-5	-	-	CASSTAINTEAFF	TGTGCCAGCTCGACAGCCATTAACACTGAAGCTTTCTTT
TRBJ2-5	TRBV11-1	few	TRBD2	CASSLAKGLGRIGRETQYF	TGTGCCAGCAGCTTAGCGAAGGGACTAGGTAGGATTGGACGGGAGACCCAGTACTTC
TRBJ2-1	TRBV5-1	-	TRBD2	CASSLARSGRANNEQFF	TGCGCCAGCAGCTTGGCACGAAGCGGGAGGGCCAACAATGAGCAGTTCTTC
TRBJ1-2	TRBV6-1	-	-	CASSEVRLHYGYTF	TGTGCCAGCAGTGAAGTGAGGTTGCACTATGGCTACACCTTC
TRBJ2-7	TRBV7-2	few	TRBD1	CASSLGQGRYEQYF	TGTGCCAGCAGCCTGGGACAGGGTCGTTACGAGCAGTACTTC
TRBJ1-5	TRBV5-5	few	TRBD1	CASSPLTGVSNQPQHF	TGTGCCAGCAGCCCGTTGACAGGGGTTAGCAATCAGCCCCAGCATTTT
TRBJ2-1	TRBV25-1	-	TRBD1	CASKGYRGTEQFF	TGTGCCAGTAAGGGTTACAGGGGTACGGAGCAGTTCTTC
TRBJ1-4	TRBV5-4	-	TRBD1	CASSVGQGPPGEKLFF	TGTGCCAGCAGCGTGGGACAGGGGCCCCCAGGGGAAAAACTGTTTTTT
TRBJ1-5	TRBV23-1	-	-	CASSQPVGDLHQPQHF	TGCGCCAGCAGTCAACCCGTCGGGGACTTACATCAGCCCCAGCATTTT
TRBJ2-3	TRBV7-9	-	-	CASSLERDTDTQYF	TGTGCCAGCAGCTTGGAACGGGACACAGATACGCAGTATTTT
TRBJ1-2	TRBV19	-	-	CASSIPGNGYTF	TGTGCCAGTAGTATTCCCGGGAACGGCTACACCTTC
TRBJ1-4	TRBV19	few	TRBD1	CASKDRARKEKLFF	TGTGCCAGCAAGGACAGGGCGCGGAAGGAAAAACTGTTTTTT
TRBJ2-1	TRBV7-9	-	TRBD2	CASSLILANNEQFF	TGTGCCAGCAGCTTAATACTAGCGAACAATGAGCAGTTCTTC